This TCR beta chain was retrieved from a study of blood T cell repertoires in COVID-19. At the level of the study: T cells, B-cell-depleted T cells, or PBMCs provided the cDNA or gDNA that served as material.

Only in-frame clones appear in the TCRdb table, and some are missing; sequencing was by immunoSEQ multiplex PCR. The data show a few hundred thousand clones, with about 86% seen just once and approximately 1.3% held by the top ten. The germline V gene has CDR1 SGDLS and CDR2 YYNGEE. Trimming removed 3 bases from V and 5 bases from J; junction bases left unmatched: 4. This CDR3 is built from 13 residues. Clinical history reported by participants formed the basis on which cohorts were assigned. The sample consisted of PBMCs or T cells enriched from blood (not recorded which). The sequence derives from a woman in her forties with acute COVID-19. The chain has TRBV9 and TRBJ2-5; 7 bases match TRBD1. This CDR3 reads CASSGQGWETQYF. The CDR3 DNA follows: TGTGCCAGCAGCGGACAGGGTTGGGAGACCCAGTACTTC.